These 17 T cell receptor beta chains came from one sample sequenced in a study of T-cell memory formation after mild COVID-19. A single record per CDR3 protein comes from TCRdb applying MiXCR to the 5' RACE reads. The repertoire holds hundreds of thousands of distinct CDR3 sequences, with about 19% as singletons. The sequenced sample consisted of PBMCs or a T cell subset sorted from them (not recorded which). Every receptor here comes from an adult woman who had mild COVID-19 (a few samples of this study predate the infection). Cell type and time point are not known.

V usage is TRBV23-1 and J usage is TRBJ2-3; D gene uncertain. TRBV23-1 is an ORF for which the function is uncertain. This CDR3 comprises 15 residues. V shed 2 bases and J shed 4 bases, with 13 bases lying between them. The CDR3 DNA follows: TGCGCCAGCAGTCAACCCCTTGGCCCTGCAGATACGCAGTATTTT. Its protein product is CASSQPLGPADTQYF.

The rearrangement links TRBV4-1 to TRBJ1-2; TRBD1 aligns across 9 bases. CDR3 size: 13 residues. Trimming removed 1 base from V and 7 bases from J; junction bases left unmatched: 1. Germline values: CDR1 MGHRA, CDR2 YSYEKL. CDR3 sequence: CASSQGTGAGYTF. The CDR3, as DNA: TGCGCCAGCAGCCAAGGGACAGGGGCTGGCTACACCTTC.

This clonotype has only a few counts. The chain has TRBV20-1 and TRBJ2-2, with 13 positions matching TRBD2. J gave up 3 bases and V 6 bases, and 10 bases lay outside the gene matches. The CDR3 loop spans 17 amino acids. CDR1 and CDR2 (germline): DFQATT, SNEGSKA (reference sequence). The CDR3 DNA follows: TGCAGTGCCCTAGGGACTACTAGCGGGGGGGACACCGGGGAGCTGTTTTTT. Its protein product is CSALGTTSGGDTGELFF.

The V and J genes are TRBV5-1 and TRBJ2-7, with TRBD1 matching 9 bases. V shed 0 bases, J shed 2 bases, and the junction held 3 bases outside the gene matches. The length of the CDR3 is 15 residues. The germline CDR1 and CDR2 sequences are SGHRS and YFSETQ. The CDR3 region is CASSLGQGVPYEQYF. CDR3 nucleotide sequence: TGCGCCAGCAGCTTGGGACAGGGGGTTCCCTACGAGCAGTACTTC.

This clonotype was picked up many times. The chain couples TRBV20-1 to TRBJ2-3; 12 bases align to TRBD2. The junction had 8 bases not matched to a gene; V was cut back by 3 bases and J by 1 base. Germline CDR1 reads DFQATT; CDR2 reads SNEGSKA (reference sequence). This CDR3 region has 17 residues. CDR3 in amino acids: CSARASGRARGTDTQYF. CDR3 DNA: TGCAGTGCTAGGGCTAGCGGGAGGGCAAGAGGCACAGATACGCAGTATTTT.

This clonotype was picked up a small number of times. The J gene is TRBJ2-4, the V gene TRBV5-4; D call uncertain. V was pared by 2 bases and J by 3 bases, with 12 bases between. The CDR3 contains 15 residues. The germline gives CDR1 SGHNT, CDR2 YYREEE (reference sequence). In DNA, the CDR3 is TGTGCCAGCAGCTTTCGCGAACTGTTCAAAAACATTCAGTACTTC. The encoded protein is CASSFRELFKNIQYF.

The rearrangement uses TRBV12-3 or TRBV12-4 and TRBJ2-1; TRBD2 agrees at 10 bases. The CDR3 has 17 amino acids. V lost 5 bases, J lost 5 bases, and 12 bases stayed unmatched. The CDR3 protein is CASSLESGGALDNEQFF. The DNA for the CDR3 is TGTGCCAGCAGTCTAGAGAGCGGGGGGGCCCTCGACAATGAGCAGTTCTTC.

This rearrangement joins TRBV2 to TRBJ1-1, with D tentatively TRBD1 (5 bases). In germline, CDR1 is SNHLY, CDR2 FYNNEI. The CDR3 is made up of 13 amino acids. With 6 bases removed from V and 6 bases from J, the gap between germline ends came to 14 bases. CDR3 residues: CASSRDRTSEAFF. CDR3 DNA sequence: TGTGCCAGCAGCCGAGACAGAACCTCTGAAGCTTTCTTT.

This clonotype was recorded many times. V gene TRBV7-9 combines with J gene TRBJ2-1; no clear D gene. V was trimmed by 4 bases and J by 8 bases, leaving 6 bases between them. Germline CDR1 is SEHNR and CDR2 is FQNEAQ (reference sequence). The CDR3 has 11 residues. The CDR3 loop is CASSSRDEQFF. CDR3 DNA sequence: TGTGCCAGCAGCTCACGGGATGAGCAGTTCTTC.

The V and J genes are TRBV24-1 and TRBJ2-3; the D gene is possibly TRBD1 (6 bases). The CDR3 sequence is 15 residues long. The germline CDR1 and CDR2 sequences are KGHDR and SFDVKD. The V end was cut by 4 bases, the J end by 2 bases, with 12 bases between. The chain's CDR3 is CATSDPGQFTDTQYF. CDR3 nucleotides: TGTGCCACCAGTGACCCCGGACAGTTCACAGATACGCAGTATTTT.

The chain employs TRBV6-2 or TRBV6-3 and TRBJ2-4, with 9 bases fitting TRBD2. The CDR3 is 13 residues long. Per the germline V gene, CDR1 is MNHEY and CDR2 is SVGEGT. V was clipped by 7 bases and J by 13 bases; unmatched bases: 11. CDR3 amino acids: CASTIVAGGPQYF. The CDR3 nucleotides are TGTGCCAGCACCATAGTGGCGGGAGGGCCACAGTACTTC.

This chain uses TRBV3-1 with TRBJ2-6, with D unclear. Germline lookup yields CDR1 LGHDT and CDR2 YNNKEL (reference sequence). The CDR3 length is 14 residues. The ends were cut back, 4 bases at V and 4 bases at J, with 8 bases in the middle. CDR3: CASSPRTGANVLTF. The CDR3 coding sequence is TGTGCCAGCAGCCCGAGGACCGGGGCCAACGTCCTGACTTTC. The variable domain in full, with the rest retrieved from reference TRBV3-1 and TRBJ2-6, is DTAVSQTPKYLVTQMGNDKSIKCEQNLGHDTMYWYKQDSKKFLKIMFSYNNKELIINETVPNRFSPKSPDKAHLNLHINSLELGDSAVYFCASSPRTGANVLTFGAGSRLTVL.

This rearrangement joins TRBV27 to TRBJ2-7; D not resolved. V was cut by 7 bases and J by 1 base, with 8 bases left in between. In germline, CDR1 is MNHEY, CDR2 SMNVEV (reference sequence). The CDR3 is 12 residues long. The CDR3 protein is CASKGLSYEQYF. CDR3 DNA: TGTGCCAGCAAAGGGCTTTCCTACGAGCAGTACTTC.

CDR3: CASSQDIAGRFPGQVKTQYF. CDR3 in DNA: TGTGCCAGCAGCCAAGACATAGCGGGGCGGTTCCCAGGGCAAGTGAAGACCCAGTACTTC. V gene TRBV3-1 combines with J gene TRBJ2-5; 8 nucleotides match TRBD2. Germline CDR1 and CDR2: LGHDT and YNNKEL (reference sequence). With V trimmed by 0 bases and J by 6 bases, 21 bases remained unmatched. This CDR3 comprises 20 residues.

This clonotype was recorded a few times. J is TRBJ1-1 and V is TRBV6-5; D not resolved. With 3 bases removed from V and 1 base from J, the gap between germline ends came to 15 bases. Germline CDR1 reads MNHEY; CDR2 reads SVGAGI. CDR3 length equals 16 residues. CDR3 loop: CASSYSLDFQNTEAFF. DNA of the CDR3: TGTGCCAGCAGTTATTCCTTGGACTTCCAGAACACTGAAGCTTTCTTT.

V and J are TRBV12-3 or TRBV12-4 and TRBJ2-5, with TRBD2 identical over 15 bases. This CDR3 comprises 14 residues. V gave up 5 bases and J gave up 9 bases; unmatched junction bases: 4. CDR3 DNA: TGTGCCAGCAGTATAGGACTAGCGGGGGGGGCCCAGTACTTC. Protein sequence: CASSIGLAGGAQYF.

The V gene is TRBV21-1, the J gene TRBJ1-1. TRBV21-1 is described as a pseudogene. The CDR3 is 15 amino acids. Written as DNA, the CDR3 is TGTGCCAGCAGCAAAGTTAAGGGTTGGAACACTGAAGCTTTCTTT. Translating gives CASSKVKGWNTEAFF.